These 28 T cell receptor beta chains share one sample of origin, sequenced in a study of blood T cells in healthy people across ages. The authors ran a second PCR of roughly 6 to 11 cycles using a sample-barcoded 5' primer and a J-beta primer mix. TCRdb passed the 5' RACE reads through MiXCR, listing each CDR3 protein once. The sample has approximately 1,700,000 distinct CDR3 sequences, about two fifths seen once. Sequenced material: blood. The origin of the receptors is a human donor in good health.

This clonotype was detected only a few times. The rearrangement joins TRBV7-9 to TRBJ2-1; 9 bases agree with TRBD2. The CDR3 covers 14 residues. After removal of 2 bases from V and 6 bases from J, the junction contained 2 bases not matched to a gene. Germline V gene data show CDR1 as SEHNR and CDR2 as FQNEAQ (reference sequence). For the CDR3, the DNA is TGTGCCAGCAGCTTACAAGCGGGGGGCAATGAGCAGTTCTTC. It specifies CASSLQAGGNEQFF.

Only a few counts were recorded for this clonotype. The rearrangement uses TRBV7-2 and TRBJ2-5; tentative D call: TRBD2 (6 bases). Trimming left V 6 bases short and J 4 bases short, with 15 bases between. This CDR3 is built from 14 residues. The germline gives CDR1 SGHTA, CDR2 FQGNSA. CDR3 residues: CASSPQVGGETQYF. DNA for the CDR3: TGTGCCAGCAGTCCCCAAGTGGGGGGAGAGACCCAGTACTTC.

This CDR3 reads CASSSLAGGYKQYF. CDR3 DNA: TGTGCCAGCAGCTCACTAGCGGGGGGGTACAAGCAGTACTTC. The chain recombines TRBV12-3 or TRBV12-4 with TRBJ2-5, with 13 positions matching TRBD2. The ends lost 6 bases at V and 11 bases at J; junction bases unmatched: 9. CDR3 length: 14 amino acids.

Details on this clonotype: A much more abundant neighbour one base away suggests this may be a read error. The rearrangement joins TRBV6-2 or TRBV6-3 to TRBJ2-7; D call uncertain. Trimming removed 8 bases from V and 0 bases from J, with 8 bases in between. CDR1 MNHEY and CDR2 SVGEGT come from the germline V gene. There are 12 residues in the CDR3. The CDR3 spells CASGHSSYEQYF. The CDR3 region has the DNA TGTGCCAGCGGCCACAGCTCCTACGAGCAGTACTTC.

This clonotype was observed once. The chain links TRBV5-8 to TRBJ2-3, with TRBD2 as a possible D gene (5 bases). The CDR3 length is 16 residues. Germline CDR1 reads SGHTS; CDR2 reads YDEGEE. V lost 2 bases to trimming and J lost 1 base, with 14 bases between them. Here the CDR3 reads CASSLGSDYRTDTQYF. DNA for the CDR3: TGTGCCAGCAGCTTAGGTTCCGACTACCGCACAGATACGCAGTATTTT.

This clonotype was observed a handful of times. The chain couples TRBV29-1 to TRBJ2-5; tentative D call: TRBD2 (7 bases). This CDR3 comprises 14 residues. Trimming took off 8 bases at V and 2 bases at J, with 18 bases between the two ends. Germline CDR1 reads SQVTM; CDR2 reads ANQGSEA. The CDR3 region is CSSQGGDSQETQYF. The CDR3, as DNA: TGCAGCTCCCAAGGGGGGGACTCACAAGAGACCCAGTACTTC.

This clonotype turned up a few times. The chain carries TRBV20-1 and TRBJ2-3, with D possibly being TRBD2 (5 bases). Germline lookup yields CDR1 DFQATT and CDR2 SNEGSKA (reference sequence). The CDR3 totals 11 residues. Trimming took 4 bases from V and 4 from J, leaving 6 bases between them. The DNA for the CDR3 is TGCAGTGCTATGAGGGCAGATACGCAGTATTTT. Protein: CSAMRADTQYF.

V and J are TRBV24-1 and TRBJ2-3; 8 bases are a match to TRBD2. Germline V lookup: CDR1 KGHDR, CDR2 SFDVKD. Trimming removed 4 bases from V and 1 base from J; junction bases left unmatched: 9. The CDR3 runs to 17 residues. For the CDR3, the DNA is TGTGCCACCAGTGACCGTAAAACTAGCGGCCGCACAGATACGCAGTATTTT. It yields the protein CATSDRKTSGRTDTQYF.

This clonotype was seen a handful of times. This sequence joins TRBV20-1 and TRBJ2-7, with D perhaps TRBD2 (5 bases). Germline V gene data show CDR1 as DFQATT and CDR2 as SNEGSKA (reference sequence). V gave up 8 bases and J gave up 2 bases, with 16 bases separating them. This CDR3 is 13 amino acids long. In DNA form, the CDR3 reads TGCAGTTCTTCCCGGGATCATACCTACGAGCAGTACTTC. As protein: CSSSRDHTYEQYF.

The CDR3 coding sequence is TGTGCCAGTAGTCCCGGGACAGCTAACTACTATGGCTACACCTTC. It is translated as CASSPGTANYYGYTF. The chain couples TRBV6-2 or TRBV6-3 to TRBJ1-2; TRBD1 matches 7 bases. The V and J ends lost 9 bases and 3 bases, in that order; junction bases with no gene match: 13. CDR1 is MNHEY and CDR2 is SVGEGT in the germline V gene. This CDR3 has 15 residues.

The CDR3 here is CASSARTSSYNEQFF. DNA for the CDR3: TGTGCCAGCAGTGCCCGGACGAGCTCCTACAATGAGCAGTTCTTC. The J gene is TRBJ2-1, the V gene TRBV12-3 or TRBV12-4; D is undetermined. This CDR3 has 15 residues. The V gene lost 5 bases and the J gene lost 0 bases, with 11 bases spanning the gap.

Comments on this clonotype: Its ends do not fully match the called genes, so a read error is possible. CDR3 sequence: CVSSFLWGTGDTNYGYTF. DNA for the CDR3: TGTGTCAGCAGTTTTTTGTGGGGGACAGGGGATACTAACTATGGCTACACCTTC. The V gene is TRBV12-3 or TRBV12-4, the J gene TRBJ1-2; 10 bases match TRBD1. The CDR3 is made up of 18 amino acids.

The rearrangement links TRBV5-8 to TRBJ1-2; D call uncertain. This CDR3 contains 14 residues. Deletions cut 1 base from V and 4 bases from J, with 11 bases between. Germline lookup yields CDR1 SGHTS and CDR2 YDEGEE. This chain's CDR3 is CASSLSRARYGYTF. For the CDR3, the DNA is TGTGCCAGCAGCTTGAGCCGGGCGCGCTATGGCTACACCTTC.

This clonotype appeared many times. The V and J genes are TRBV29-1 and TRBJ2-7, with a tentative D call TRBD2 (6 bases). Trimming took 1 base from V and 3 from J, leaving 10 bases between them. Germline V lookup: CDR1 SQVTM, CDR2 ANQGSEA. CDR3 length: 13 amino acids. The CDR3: CSVEVGGSYEQYF. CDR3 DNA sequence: TGCAGCGTTGAAGTGGGGGGTAGCTACGAGCAGTACTTC.

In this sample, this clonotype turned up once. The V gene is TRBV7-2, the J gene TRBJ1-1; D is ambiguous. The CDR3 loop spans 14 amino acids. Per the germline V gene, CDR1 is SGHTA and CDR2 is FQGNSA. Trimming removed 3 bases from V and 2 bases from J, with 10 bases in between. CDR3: CASSFPSSNTEAFF. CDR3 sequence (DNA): TGTGCCAGCAGCTTCCCCAGTAGCAACACTGAAGCTTTCTTT.

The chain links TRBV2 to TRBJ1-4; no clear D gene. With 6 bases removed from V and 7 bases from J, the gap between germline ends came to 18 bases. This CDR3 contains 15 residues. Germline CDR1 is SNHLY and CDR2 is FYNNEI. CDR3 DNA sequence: TGTGCCAGCAGCGGGTTGGTGGCTAGACGTGAAAAACTGTTTTTT. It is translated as CASSGLVARREKLFF.

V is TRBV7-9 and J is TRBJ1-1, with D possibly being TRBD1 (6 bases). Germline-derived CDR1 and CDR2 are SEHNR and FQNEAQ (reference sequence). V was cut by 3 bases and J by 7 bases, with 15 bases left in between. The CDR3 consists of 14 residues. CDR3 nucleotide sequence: TGTGCCAGCAGCTTCACCAGGGGATCCGGTGAAGCTTTCTTT. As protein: CASSFTRGSGEAFF.

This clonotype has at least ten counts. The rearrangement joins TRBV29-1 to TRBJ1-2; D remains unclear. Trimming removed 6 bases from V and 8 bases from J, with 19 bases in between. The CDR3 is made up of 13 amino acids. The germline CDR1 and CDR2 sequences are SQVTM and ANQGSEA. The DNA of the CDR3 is TGCAGCGTGGAAAGACGGAGCCAGCACGGCTACACCTTC. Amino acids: CSVERRSQHGYTF.

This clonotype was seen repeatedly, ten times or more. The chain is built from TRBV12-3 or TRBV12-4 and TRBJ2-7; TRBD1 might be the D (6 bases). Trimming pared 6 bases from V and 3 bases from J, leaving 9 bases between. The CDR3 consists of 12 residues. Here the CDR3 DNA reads TGTGCCAGCAGCTCAGGGGACTACGAGCAGTACTTC. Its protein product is CASSSGDYEQYF.

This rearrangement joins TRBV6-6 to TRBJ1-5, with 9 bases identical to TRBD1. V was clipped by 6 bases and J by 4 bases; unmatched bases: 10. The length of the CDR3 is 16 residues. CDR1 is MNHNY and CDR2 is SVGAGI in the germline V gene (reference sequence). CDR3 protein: CASSPGTGPQNQPQHF. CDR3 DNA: TGTGCCAGCAGCCCAGGGACAGGGCCGCAGAATCAGCCCCAGCATTTT.

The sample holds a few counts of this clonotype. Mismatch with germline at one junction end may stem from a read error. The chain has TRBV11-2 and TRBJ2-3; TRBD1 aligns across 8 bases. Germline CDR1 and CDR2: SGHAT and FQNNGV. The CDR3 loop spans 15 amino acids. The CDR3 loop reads CASSLDLGQGDTQYF. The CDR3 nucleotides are TGTGCCAGCAGCTTAGATCTCGGACAGGGAGATACACAGTATTTT.

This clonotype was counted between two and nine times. The CDR3 sequence: CATNSVLGQGWYEQYF. DNA of the CDR3: TGTGCCACCAACTCCGTGCTGGGCCAGGGGTGGTACGAGCAGTACTTC. The chain is built from TRBV28 and TRBJ2-7; D might be TRBD1 (6 bases). Trimming left V 10 bases short and J 4 bases short, with 26 bases between. The CDR3 is 16 amino acids. Germline lookup yields CDR1 MDHEN and CDR2 SYDVKM.

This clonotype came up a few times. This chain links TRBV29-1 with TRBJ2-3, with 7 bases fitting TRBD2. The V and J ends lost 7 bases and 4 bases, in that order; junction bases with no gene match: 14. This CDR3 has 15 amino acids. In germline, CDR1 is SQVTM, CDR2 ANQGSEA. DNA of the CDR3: TGCAGCGGCGGAGGTGGGCGGGGGAGGTCAGATACGCAGTATTTT. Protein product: CSGGGGRGRSDTQYF.

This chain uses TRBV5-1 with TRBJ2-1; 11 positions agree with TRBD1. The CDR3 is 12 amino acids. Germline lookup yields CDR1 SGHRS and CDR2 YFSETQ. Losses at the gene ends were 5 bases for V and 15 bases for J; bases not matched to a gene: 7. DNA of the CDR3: TGCGCCAGCAGTATGGACAGGGGGCTTTGGTTCTTC. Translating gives CASSMDRGLWFF.

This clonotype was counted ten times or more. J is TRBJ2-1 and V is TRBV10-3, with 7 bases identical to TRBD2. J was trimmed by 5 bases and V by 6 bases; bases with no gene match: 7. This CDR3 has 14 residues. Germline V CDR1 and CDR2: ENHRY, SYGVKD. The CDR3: CAISPGLPNNEQFF. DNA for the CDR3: TGTGCCATCAGCCCGGGACTACCCAACAATGAGCAGTTCTTC.

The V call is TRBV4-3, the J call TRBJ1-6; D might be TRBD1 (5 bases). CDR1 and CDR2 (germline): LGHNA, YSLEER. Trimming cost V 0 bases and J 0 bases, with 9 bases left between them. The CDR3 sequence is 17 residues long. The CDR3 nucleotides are TGCGCCAGCAGCCAAGAATGGGGGAGCTCCTATAATTCACCCCTCCACTTT. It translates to CASSQEWGSSYNSPLHF.

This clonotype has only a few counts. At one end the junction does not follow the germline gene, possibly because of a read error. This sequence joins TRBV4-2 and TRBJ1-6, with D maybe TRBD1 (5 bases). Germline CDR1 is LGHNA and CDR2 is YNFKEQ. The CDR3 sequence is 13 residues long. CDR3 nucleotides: TGTACCAGCAGCCAAGCGACAGACTCACCCCTCCACTTT. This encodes CTSSQATDSPLHF.

CDR3 in amino acids: CASSEEVDQPQHF. The CDR3 DNA follows: TGTGCCAGCAGTGAAGAAGTCGATCAGCCCCAGCATTTT. The chain joins TRBV2 to TRBJ1-5; D is undetermined. CDR1 and CDR2 (germline): SNHLY, FYNNEI. The CDR3 runs to 13 residues. The ends were cut back, 1 base at V and 5 bases at J, with 6 bases in the middle.